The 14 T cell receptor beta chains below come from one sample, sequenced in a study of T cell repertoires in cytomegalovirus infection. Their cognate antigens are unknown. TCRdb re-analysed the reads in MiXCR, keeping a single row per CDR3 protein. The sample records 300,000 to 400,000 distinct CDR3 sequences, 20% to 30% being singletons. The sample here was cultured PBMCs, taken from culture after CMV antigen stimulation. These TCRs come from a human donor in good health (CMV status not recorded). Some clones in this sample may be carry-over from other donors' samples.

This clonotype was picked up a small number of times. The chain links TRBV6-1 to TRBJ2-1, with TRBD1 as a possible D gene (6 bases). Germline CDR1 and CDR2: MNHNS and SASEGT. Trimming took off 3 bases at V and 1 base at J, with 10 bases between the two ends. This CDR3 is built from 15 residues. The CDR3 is CASSELRGSYNEQFF. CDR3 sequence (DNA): TGTGCCAGCAGTGAGTTAAGGGGGTCCTACAATGAGCAGTTCTTC.

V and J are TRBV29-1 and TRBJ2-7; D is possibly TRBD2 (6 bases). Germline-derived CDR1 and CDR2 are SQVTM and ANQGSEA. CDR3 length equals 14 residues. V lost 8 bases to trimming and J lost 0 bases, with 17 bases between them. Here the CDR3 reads CSYFGGSLSYEQYF. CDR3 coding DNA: TGCAGCTATTTTGGGGGGTCCCTCTCCTACGAGCAGTACTTC.

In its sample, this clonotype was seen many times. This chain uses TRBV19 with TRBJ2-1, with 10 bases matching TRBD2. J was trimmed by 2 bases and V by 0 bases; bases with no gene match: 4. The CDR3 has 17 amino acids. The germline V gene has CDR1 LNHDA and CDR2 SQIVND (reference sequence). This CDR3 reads CASSIDGSGGTYNEQFF. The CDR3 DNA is TGTGCCAGTAGTATAGATGGTAGCGGGGGGACCTACAATGAGCAGTTCTTC.

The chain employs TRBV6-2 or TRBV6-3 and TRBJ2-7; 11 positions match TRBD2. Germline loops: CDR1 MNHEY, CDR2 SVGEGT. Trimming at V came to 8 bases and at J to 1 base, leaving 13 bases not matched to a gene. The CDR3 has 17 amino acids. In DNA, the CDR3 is TGTGCCAGCCAGGGGACTAGCGGAGCCCAACTGTCCTACGAGCAGTACGTC. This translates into CASQGTSGAQLSYEQYV.

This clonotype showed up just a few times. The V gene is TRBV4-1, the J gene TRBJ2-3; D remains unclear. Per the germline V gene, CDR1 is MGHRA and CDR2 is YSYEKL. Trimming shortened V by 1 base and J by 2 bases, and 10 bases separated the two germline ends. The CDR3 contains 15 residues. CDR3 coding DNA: TGCGCCAGCAGCCAAGCGGCAGGCTCCACAGATACGCAGTATTTT. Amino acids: CASSQAAGSTDTQYF.

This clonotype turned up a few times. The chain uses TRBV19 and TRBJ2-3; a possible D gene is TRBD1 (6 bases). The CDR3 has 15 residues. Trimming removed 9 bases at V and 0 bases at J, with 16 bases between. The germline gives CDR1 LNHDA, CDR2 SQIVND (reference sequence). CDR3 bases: TGTGCCAGCGCCCCCGGGGACACTAGCACAGATACGCAGTATTTT. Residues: CASAPGDTSTDTQYF.

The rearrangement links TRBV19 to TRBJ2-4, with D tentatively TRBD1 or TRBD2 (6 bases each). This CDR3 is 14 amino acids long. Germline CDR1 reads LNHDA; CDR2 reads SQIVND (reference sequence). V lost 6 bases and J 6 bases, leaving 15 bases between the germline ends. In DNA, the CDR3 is TGTGCCAGTAGCCACGGGGGCGCTTTAAACATTCAGTACTTC. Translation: CASSHGGALNIQYF.

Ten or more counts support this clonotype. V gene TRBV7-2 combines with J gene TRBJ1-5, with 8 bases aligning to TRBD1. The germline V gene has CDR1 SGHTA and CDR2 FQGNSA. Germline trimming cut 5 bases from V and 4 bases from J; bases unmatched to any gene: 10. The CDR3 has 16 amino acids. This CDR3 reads CASSRTGQGANQPQHF. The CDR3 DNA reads TGTGCCAGCAGCCGCACCGGGCAGGGGGCGAATCAGCCCCAGCATTTT.

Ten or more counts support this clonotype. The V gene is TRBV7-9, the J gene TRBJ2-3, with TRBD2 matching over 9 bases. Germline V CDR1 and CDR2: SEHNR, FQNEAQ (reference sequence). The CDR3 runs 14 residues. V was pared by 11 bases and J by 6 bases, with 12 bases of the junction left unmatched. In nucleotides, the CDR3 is TGTGCCTTCCGCCCCCTAGCGGGGACCGATACGCAGTATTTT. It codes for CAFRPLAGTDTQYF. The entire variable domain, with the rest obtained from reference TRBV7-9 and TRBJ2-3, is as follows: DTGVSQNPRHKITKRGQNVTFRCDPISEHNRLYWYRQTLGQGPEFLTYFQNEAQLEKSRLLSDRFSAERPKGSFSTLEIQRTEQGDSAMYLCAFRPLAGTDTQYFGPGTRLTVL.

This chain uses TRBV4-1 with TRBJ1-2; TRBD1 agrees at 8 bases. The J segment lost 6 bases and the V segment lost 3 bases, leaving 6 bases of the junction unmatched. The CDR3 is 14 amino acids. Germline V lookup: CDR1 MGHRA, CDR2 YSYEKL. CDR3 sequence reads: CASSHRQGRDGYTF. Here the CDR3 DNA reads TGCGCCAGCAGCCACCGACAGGGGCGGGATGGCTACACCTTC.

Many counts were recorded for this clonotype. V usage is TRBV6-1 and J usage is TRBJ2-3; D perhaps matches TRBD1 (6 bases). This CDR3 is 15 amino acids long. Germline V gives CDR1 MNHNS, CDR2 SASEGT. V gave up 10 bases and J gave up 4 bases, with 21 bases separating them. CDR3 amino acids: CATTAGPEGADTQYF. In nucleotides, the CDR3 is TGTGCCACCACCGCAGGGCCCGAGGGGGCAGATACGCAGTATTTT.

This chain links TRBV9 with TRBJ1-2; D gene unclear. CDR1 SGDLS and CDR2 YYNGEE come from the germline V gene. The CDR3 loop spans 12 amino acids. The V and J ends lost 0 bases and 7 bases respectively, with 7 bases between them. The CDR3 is CASSVGGFGYTF. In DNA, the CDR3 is TGTGCCAGCAGCGTAGGAGGGTTTGGCTACACCTTC.

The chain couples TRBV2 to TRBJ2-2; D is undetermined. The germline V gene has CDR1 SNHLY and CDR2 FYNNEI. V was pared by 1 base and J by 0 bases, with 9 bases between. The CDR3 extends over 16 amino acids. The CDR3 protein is CASSEESPANTGELFF. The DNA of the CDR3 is TGTGCCAGCAGTGAAGAGAGCCCAGCGAACACCGGGGAGCTGTTTTTT.

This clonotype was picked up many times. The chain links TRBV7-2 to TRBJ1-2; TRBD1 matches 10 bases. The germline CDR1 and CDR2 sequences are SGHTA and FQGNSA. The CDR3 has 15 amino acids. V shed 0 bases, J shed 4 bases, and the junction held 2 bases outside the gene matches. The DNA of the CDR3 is TGTGCCAGCAGCTTAGCACGGACAGGGGGCTATGGCTACACCTTC. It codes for CASSLARTGGYGYTF.